This TCR beta chain was identified during a study of shared clonotypes between healthy human individuals. Overall study findings and caveats: The sharing of 5% to 5.5% of naive CD4 clonotypes was seen across several donors.

Details on this clone: Its antigen is undetermined.

CDR1 SGHRS and CDR2 YFSETQ come from the germline V gene. V gave up 0 bases and J gave up 6 bases, with 10 bases separating them. The length of the CDR3 is 14 residues. Here immunoSEQ multiplex PCR was the method, and the copy in TCRdb shows in-frame clones only, minus some. The profile shows around 1,100,000 clones, approximately 80% of them singletons. The specimen was memory CD4+ T cells from PBMCs. Subset given: CD45RA-negative fraction. The genes are TRBV5-1 and TRBJ2-1, with no clear D. This TCR came from a man aged 18 to 29 in good health. Some clones in this sample may be carry-over from other donors' samples. DNA for the CDR3: TGCGCCAGCAGCTTGGCGAGTAGCACCAATGAGCAGTTCTTC. Its protein product is CASSLASSTNEQFF.